The 24 T cell receptor beta chains presented below share a single source sample, sequenced in a study of shared clonotypes between healthy human individuals. TCRdb keeps only in-frame clones here, not all; method: immunoSEQ multiplex PCR. Of around 700,000 clones in the sample, around 78% are singletons; the top ten hold around 1.8%. The specimen was memory CD4+ T cells sorted from blood. Noted subset: CD45RA-negative fraction. The receptors originated from a woman under 40 in good health.

The chain uses TRBV29-1 and TRBJ1-2; D gene unclear. Trimming pared 7 bases from V and 1 base from J, leaving 10 bases between. The CDR3 extends over 12 amino acids. Germline V gives CDR1 SQVTM, CDR2 ANQGSEA. CDR3 DNA: TGCAGCGCCACGCGCAGTAACTATGGCTACACCTTC. Amino acids: CSATRSNYGYTF.

The V call is TRBV7-9, the J call TRBJ1-2; D is uncertain. V lost 5 bases and J 2 bases, leaving 3 bases between the germline ends. The CDR3 covers 11 residues. The V gene's germline CDR1 is SEHNR and CDR2 FQNEAQ (reference sequence). CDR3 residues: CASSVNYGYTF. The CDR3 DNA follows: TGTGCCAGCAGCGTAAACTATGGCTACACCTTC.

The chain has TRBV23-1 and TRBJ2-7, with a tentative D call TRBD2 (6 bases). Being an ORF, TRBV23-1 has a function that is uncertain. Trimming stripped 2 bases from V and 1 base from J, with 21 bases between. The CDR3 sequence is 18 residues long. CDR3 in DNA: TGCGCCAGCAGTCAACCGAACCACGGGACTCCTAGGTCCTACGAGCAGTACTTC. As protein: CASSQPNHGTPRSYEQYF.

The chain links TRBV5-1 to TRBJ2-6, with D unresolved. CDR3 length: 16 residues. With 2 bases removed from V and 3 bases from J, the gap between germline ends came to 12 bases. CDR1 and CDR2 (germline): SGHRS, YFSETQ. The CDR3 region is CASSFSGSVGANVLTF. The CDR3 DNA reads TGCGCCAGCAGCTTCTCAGGTTCAGTTGGGGCCAACGTCCTGACTTTC. Complete variable domain (other parts from reference TRBV5-1 and TRBJ2-6): KAGVTQTPRYLIKTRGQQVTLSCSPISGHRSVSWYQQTPGQGLQFLFEYFSETQRNKGNFPGRFSGRQFSNSRSEMNVSTLELGDSALYLCASSFSGSVGANVLTFGAGSRLTVL.

As DNA, the CDR3 is TGTGCCAGCAGTTATCCACAGAGCACAGATACGCAGTATTTT. Encoded protein: CASSYPQSTDTQYF. This chain uses TRBV28 with TRBJ2-3; D uncertain. The CDR3 has 14 residues. CDR1 and CDR2 from the germline V gene are MDHEN and SYDVKM. V was trimmed by 4 bases and J by 0 bases, leaving 8 bases between them. Together with reference TRBV28 and TRBJ2-3, the CDR3 gives the full variable domain: DVKVTQSSRYLVKRTGEKVFLECVQDMDHENMFWYRQDPGLGLRLIYFSYDVKMKEKGDIPEGYSVSREKKERFSLILESASTNQTSMYLCASSYPQSTDTQYFGPGTRLTVL.

This chain uses TRBV29-1 with TRBJ2-5; D uncertain. The V gene lost 3 bases and the J gene lost 1 base, with 9 bases spanning the gap. Germline-derived CDR1 and CDR2 are SQVTM and ANQGSEA. This CDR3 is built from 13 residues. Here the CDR3 reads CSVEWRSQETQYF. The CDR3, as DNA: TGCAGCGTTGAGTGGCGTAGCCAAGAGACCCAGTACTTC. The full variable domain, rest sourced from reference TRBV29-1 and TRBJ2-5, is SAVISQKPSRDICQRGTSLTIQCQVDSQVTMMFWYRQQPGQSLTLIATANQGSEATYESGFVIDKFPISRPNLTFSTLTVSNMSPEDSSIYLCSVEWRSQETQYFGPGTRLLVL.

In its sample, this clone was seen many times. J is TRBJ1-2 and V is TRBV2; no definite D call. The CDR3 loop spans 13 amino acids. The germline V and J ends were trimmed by 9 bases and 3 bases, with 14 bases remaining between them. CDR1 and CDR2 from the germline V gene are SNHLY and FYNNEI. CDR3 in amino acids: CASGLWGDYGYTF. The CDR3 nucleotides read TGTGCCAGTGGGTTGTGGGGTGACTATGGCTACACCTTC.

The chain joins TRBV27 to TRBJ2-3; the match to TRBD2 covers 9 bases. The CDR3 spans 17 residues. Germline V gene lookup returns CDR1 MNHEY and CDR2 SMNVEV (reference sequence). Unmatched junction bases numbered 12, after V lost 4 bases and J lost 4 bases. CDR3 amino acids: CASSSRGSGSLADTQYF. The CDR3 region has the DNA TGTGCCAGCAGTTCCCGGGGTAGCGGGAGCTTGGCAGATACGCAGTATTTT.

J is TRBJ2-3 and V is TRBV11-2, with D unclear. The germline CDR1 and CDR2 sequences are SGHAT and FQNNGV. The V gene lost 5 bases and the J gene lost 3 bases, with 18 bases spanning the gap. The CDR3 is 16 amino acids. The CDR3 DNA follows: TGTGCCAGCAGCCCAAAGGTCGGTGTCGTAACAGATACGCAGTATTTT. Protein: CASSPKVGVVTDTQYF.

The table lists this clone with a few counts. The rearrangement links TRBV6-1 to TRBJ2-6; D perhaps matches TRBD1 (5 bases). CDR3 size: 16 residues. Germline V CDR1 and CDR2: MNHNS, SASEGT. V dropped 0 bases and J dropped 1 base, with 7 bases sitting between them. CDR3 residues: CASSEAAGSGANVLTF. CDR3 nucleotides: TGTGCCAGCAGTGAAGCCGCAGGGTCTGGGGCCAACGTCCTGACTTTC.

The J gene is TRBJ1-5, the V gene TRBV2, with D possibly being TRBD1 (6 bases). The CDR3 length is 14 residues. CDR1 is SNHLY, CDR2 FYNNEI, per germline. Trimming stripped 6 bases from V and 2 bases from J, with 11 bases between. This CDR3 is CASRDSFGNQPQHF. CDR3 in DNA: TGTGCCAGCAGGGACAGCTTTGGCAATCAGCCCCAGCATTTT.

The V gene is TRBV28, the J gene TRBJ1-2; D gene ambiguous. Between the trimmed V and J ends, which lost 3 bases and 7 bases, there was a span of 6 bases. Germline loops: CDR1 MDHEN, CDR2 SYDVKM. This CDR3 region has 11 residues. CDR3 DNA: TGTGCCAGCAGTTTTTTTGGTGGCTACACCTTC. Translating gives CASSFFGGYTF.

The chain carries TRBV7-9 and TRBJ1-4; a weak D match, TRBD1 (6 bases). The germline V gene has CDR1 SEHNR and CDR2 FQNEAQ (reference sequence). V was shortened by 5 bases and J by 12 bases, with 25 bases between the two germline ends. This CDR3 comprises 16 residues. This chain's CDR3 is CASSQYREHVTKELFF. CDR3 DNA sequence: TGTGCCAGCAGCCAGTACAGGGAACATGTGACGAAAGAACTGTTTTTT.

This clone was recorded a few times. The chain carries TRBV29-1 and TRBJ2-7; unclear D gene. In germline, CDR1 is SQVTM, CDR2 ANQGSEA. The CDR3 covers 12 residues. The V and J ends lost 4 bases and 2 bases respectively, with 9 bases between them. The CDR3 DNA reads as TGCAGCGTTGGAAAAGATACCTACGAGCAGTACTTC. It specifies CSVGKDTYEQYF.

For the CDR3, the DNA is TGTGCCTGGAGTGTCTGGGGAAAGTACGAGCAGTACTTC. Residues: CAWSVWGKYEQYF. The chain couples TRBV30 to TRBJ2-5; D not resolved. The DNA end is more similar to TRBJ2-7, so the J call may be wrong. This CDR3 region has 13 residues. CDR1 and CDR2 from the germline V gene are GTSNPN and SVGIG (reference sequence).

V is TRBV7-9 and J is TRBJ1-1; D unresolved. This CDR3 contains 13 residues. The V end was cut by 2 bases, the J end by 7 bases, with 11 bases between. The germline V gene encodes CDR1 SEHNR and CDR2 FQNEAQ (reference sequence). In nucleotides, the CDR3 is TGTGCCAGCAGCTTATTGGACGGGGTTGAAGCTTTCTTT. Its translation is CASSLLDGVEAFF.

Comment on this clone: This same CDR3 is encoded by further DNA sequences in the sample. V gene TRBV5-1 combines with J gene TRBJ2-4; the match to TRBD1 covers 7 bases. Germline V gene sequence: CDR1 SGHRS, CDR2 YFSETQ. Trimming cost V 4 bases and J 7 bases; bases outside gene matches: 8. This CDR3 has 14 amino acids. The CDR3 sequence: CASSPGTVGNIQYF. The CDR3 DNA is TGCGCCAGCAGCCCAGGGACAGTCGGGAACATTCAGTACTTC.

The chain has TRBV7-3 and TRBJ1-2; 9 positions match TRBD1. Germline V gene lookup returns CDR1 SGHTA and CDR2 FQGTGA. CDR3 length equals 14 residues. J lost 7 bases, V lost 5 bases, and 8 bases had no gene match. The CDR3, as DNA: TGTGCCAGCAGCCCTACTGGGACAGGGACTGGCTACACCTTC. It translates to CASSPTGTGTGYTF.

The chain combines TRBV6-1 with TRBJ1-5, with D hard to call. Germline V CDR1 and CDR2: MNHNS, SASEGT. The ends were cut back, 2 bases at V and 6 bases at J, with 5 bases in the middle. The CDR3 spans 12 residues. Written as DNA, the CDR3 is TGTGCCAGCAGTGAACCTATTCAGCCCCAGCATTTT. It codes for CASSEPIQPQHF.

This sequence joins TRBV18 and TRBJ1-1, with 7 bases aligning to TRBD1. CDR3 length: 12 amino acids. Looked up from germline, CDR1 is KGHSH and CDR2 is LQKENI. V was pared by 5 bases and J by 8 bases, with 5 bases of the junction left unmatched. The CDR3 bases are TGTGCCAGCTCATCGCAGGGGGAAGAAGCTTTCTTT. It encodes CASSSQGEEAFF.

This rearrangement joins TRBV9 to TRBJ2-1; the match to TRBD2 covers 7 bases. CDR1 and CDR2 (germline): SGDLS, YYNGEE. J was trimmed by 5 bases and V by 1 base; bases with no gene match: 3. The CDR3 covers 14 residues. CDR3: CASSVWAGDNEQFF. CDR3 sequence (DNA): TGTGCCAGCAGCGTATGGGCGGGAGACAATGAGCAGTTCTTC.

The V gene is TRBV7-7, the J gene TRBJ2-5, with D unresolved. V was clipped by 6 bases and J by 5 bases, with 10 bases between them. The germline CDR1 and CDR2 sequences are SSHAT and FNYEAQ (reference sequence). The CDR3 has 12 residues. Here the CDR3 reads CASSPSGETQYF. Here the CDR3 DNA reads TGTGCCAGCAGTCCTTCCGGGGAGACCCAGTACTTC.

The chain is built from TRBV7-8 and TRBJ2-3, with TRBD2 identical over 9 bases. Germline CDR1 and CDR2: SGHVS and FQNEAQ. The J segment lost 5 bases and the V segment lost 9 bases, leaving 9 bases of the junction unmatched. The CDR3 is made up of 14 amino acids. CDR3 in amino acids: CASLAGAVGDTQYF. For the CDR3, the DNA is TGTGCCAGTTTAGCGGGAGCAGTGGGAGATACGCAGTATTTT. Full variable domain (missing parts from reference TRBV7-8 and TRBJ2-3): GAGVSQSPRYKVAKRGQDVALRCDPISGHVSLFWYQQALGQGPEFLTYFQNEAQLDKSGLPSDRFFAERPEGSVSTLKIQRTQQEDSAVYLCASLAGAVGDTQYFGPGTRLTVL.

For this clone: This may arise from a read error, as a much more abundant clone is one base away. V and J are TRBV5-1 and TRBJ2-1; TRBD2 aligns across 13 bases. Germline V gene lookup returns CDR1 SGHRS and CDR2 YFSETQ. The J segment lost 0 bases and the V segment lost 3 bases, leaving 3 bases of the junction unmatched. The CDR3 sequence is 17 residues long. CDR3 coding DNA: TGCGCCAGCAGCTGGACTAGCGGGAGTTCCTCCTACAATGAGCAGTTCTTC. Translating it yields CASSWTSGSSSYNEQFF.